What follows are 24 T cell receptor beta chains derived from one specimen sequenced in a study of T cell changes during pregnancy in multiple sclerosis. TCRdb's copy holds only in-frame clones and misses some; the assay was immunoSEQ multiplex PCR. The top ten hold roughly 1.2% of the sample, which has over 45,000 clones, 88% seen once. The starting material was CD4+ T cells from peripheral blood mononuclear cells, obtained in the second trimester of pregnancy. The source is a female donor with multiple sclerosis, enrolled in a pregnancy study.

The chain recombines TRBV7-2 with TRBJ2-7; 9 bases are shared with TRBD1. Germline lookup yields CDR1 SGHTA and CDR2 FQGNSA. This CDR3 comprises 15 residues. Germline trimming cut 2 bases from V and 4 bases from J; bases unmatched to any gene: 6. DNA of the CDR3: TGTGCCAGCAGCTTACGTACAGGGGGCGCTTACGAGCAGTACTTC. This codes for CASSLRTGGAYEQYF.

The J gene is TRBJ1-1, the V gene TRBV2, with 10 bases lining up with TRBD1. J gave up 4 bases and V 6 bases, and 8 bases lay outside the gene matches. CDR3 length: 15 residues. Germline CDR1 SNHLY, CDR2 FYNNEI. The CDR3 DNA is TGTGCCAGCAGGGACAGGGGGATTGTTGGCACTGAAGCTTTCTTT. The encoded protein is CASRDRGIVGTEAFF.

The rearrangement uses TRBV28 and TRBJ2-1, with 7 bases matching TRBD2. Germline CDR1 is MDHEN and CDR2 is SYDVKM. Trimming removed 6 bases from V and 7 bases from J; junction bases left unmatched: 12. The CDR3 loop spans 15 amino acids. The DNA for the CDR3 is TGTGCCAGCAGAATAAGTCTAGCCGGGAGGAATGAGCAGTTCTTC. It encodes CASRISLAGRNEQFF.

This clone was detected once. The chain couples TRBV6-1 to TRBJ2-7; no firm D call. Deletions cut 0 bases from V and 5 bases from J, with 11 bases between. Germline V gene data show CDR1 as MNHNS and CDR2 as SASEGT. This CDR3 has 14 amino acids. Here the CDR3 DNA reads TGTGCCAGCAGTGAAGCGGCCCGAATGGACGAGCAGTACTTC. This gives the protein CASSEAARMDEQYF.

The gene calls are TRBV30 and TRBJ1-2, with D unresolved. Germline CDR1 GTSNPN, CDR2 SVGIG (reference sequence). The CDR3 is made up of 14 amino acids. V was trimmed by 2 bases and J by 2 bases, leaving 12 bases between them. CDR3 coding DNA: TGTGCCTGGAGTTTGGTCCGAGGGAACTATGGCTACACCTTC. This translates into CAWSLVRGNYGYTF. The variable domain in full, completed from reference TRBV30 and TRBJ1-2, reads SQTIHQWPATLVQPVGSPLSLECTVEGTSNPNLYWYRQAAGRGLQLLFYSVGIGQISSEVPQNLSASRPQDRQFILSSKKLLLSDSGFYLCAWSLVRGNYGYTFGSGTRLTVV.

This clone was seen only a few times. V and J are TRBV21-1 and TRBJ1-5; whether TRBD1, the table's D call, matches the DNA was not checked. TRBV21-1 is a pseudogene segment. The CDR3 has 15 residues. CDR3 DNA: TGTGCCAGCAGCCCACACAGGGGGGTCAATCAGCCCCAGCATTTT. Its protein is CASSPHRGVNQPQHF.

The DNA for the CDR3 is TGTGCCAGTAGCCGACTGGACAAGAACACCGGGGAGCTGTTTTTT. Amino acid sequence: CASSRLDKNTGELFF. This rearrangement joins TRBV19 to TRBJ2-2; TRBD1 might be the D (5 bases). V lost 6 bases, J lost 1 base, and 12 bases lay in between. This CDR3 spans 15 amino acids. Germline V lookup: CDR1 LNHDA, CDR2 SQIVND (reference sequence). The full variable domain, its missing parts supplied by reference TRBV19 and TRBJ2-2, is DGGITQSPKYLFRKEGQNVTLSCEQNLNHDAMYWYRQDPGQGLRLIYYSQIVNDFQKGDIAEGYSVSREKKESFPLTVTSAQKNPTAFYLCASSRLDKNTGELFFGEGSRLTVL.

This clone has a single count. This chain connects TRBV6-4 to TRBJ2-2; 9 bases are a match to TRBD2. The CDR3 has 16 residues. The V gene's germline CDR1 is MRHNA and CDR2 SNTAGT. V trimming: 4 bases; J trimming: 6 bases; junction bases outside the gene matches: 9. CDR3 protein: CASSASGTSHPGELFF. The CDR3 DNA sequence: TGTGCCAGCAGTGCCTCCGGGACTAGCCATCCCGGGGAGCTGTTTTTT.

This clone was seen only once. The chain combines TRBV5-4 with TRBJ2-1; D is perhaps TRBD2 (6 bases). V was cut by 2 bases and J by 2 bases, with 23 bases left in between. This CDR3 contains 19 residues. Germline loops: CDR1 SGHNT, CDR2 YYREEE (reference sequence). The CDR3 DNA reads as TGTGCCAGCAGCTTATTCGGGAGAGCAGCGACCTCCACCTACAATGAGCAGTTCTTC. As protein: CASSLFGRAATSTYNEQFF.

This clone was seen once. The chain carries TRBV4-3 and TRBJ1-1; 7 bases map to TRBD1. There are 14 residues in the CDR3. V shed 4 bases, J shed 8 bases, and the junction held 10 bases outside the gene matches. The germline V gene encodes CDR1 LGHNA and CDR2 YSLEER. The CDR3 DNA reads TGCGCCAGCAGCCCATCCCTGACAGGGTTGGAAGCTTTCTTT. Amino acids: CASSPSLTGLEAFF.

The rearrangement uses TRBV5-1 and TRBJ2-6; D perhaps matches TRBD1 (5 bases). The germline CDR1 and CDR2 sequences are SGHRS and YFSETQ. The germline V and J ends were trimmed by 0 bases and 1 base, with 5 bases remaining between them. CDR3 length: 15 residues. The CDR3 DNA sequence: TGCGCCAGCAGCTTGGAGGGGTCTGGGGCCAACGTCCTGACTTTC. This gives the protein CASSLEGSGANVLTF.

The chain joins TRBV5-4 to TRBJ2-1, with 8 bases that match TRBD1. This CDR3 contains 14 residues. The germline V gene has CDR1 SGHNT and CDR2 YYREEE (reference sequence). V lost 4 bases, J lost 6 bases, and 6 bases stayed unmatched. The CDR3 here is CASSLDGQGNEQFF. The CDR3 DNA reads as TGTGCCAGCAGCCTTGACGGACAGGGCAATGAGCAGTTCTTC. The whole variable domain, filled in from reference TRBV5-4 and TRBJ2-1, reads ETGVTQSPTHLIKTRGQQVTLRCSSQSGHNTVSWYQQALGQGPQFIFQYYREEENGRGNFPPRFSGLQFPNYSSELNVNALELDDSALYLCASSLDGQGNEQFFGPGTRLTVL.

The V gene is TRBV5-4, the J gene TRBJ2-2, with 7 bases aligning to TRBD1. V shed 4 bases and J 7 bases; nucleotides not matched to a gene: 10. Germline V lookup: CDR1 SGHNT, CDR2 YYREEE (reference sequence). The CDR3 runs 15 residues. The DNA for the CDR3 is TGTGCCAGCAGCATACGACAGGGTTTGAACGGGGAGCTGTTTTTT. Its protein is CASSIRQGLNGELFF.

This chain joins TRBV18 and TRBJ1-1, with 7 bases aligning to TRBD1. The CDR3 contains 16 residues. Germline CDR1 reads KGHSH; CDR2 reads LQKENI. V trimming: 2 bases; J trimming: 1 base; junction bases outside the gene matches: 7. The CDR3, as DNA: TGTGCCAGCTCACCATCCTCAGGGGGTGGGAACACTGAAGCTTTCTTT. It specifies CASSPSSGGGNTEAFF.

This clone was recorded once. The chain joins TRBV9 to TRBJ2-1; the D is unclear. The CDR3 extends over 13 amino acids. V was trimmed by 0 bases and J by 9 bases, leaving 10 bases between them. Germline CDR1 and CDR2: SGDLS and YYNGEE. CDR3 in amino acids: CASSVGTGSEQFF. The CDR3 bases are TGTGCCAGCAGCGTAGGCACCGGTAGTGAGCAGTTCTTC.

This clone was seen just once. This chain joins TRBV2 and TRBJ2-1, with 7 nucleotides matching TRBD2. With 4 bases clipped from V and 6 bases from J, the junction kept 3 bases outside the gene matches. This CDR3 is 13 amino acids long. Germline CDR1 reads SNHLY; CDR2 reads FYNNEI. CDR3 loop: CASSVGRANEQFF. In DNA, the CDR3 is TGTGCCAGCAGTGTGGGGAGGGCCAATGAGCAGTTCTTC.

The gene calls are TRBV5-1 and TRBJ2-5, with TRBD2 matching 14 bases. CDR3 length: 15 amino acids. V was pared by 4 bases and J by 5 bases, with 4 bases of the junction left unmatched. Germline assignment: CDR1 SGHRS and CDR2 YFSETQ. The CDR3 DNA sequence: TGCGCCAGCAGCGGCGGGACTAGCGGGAGCGAGACCCAGTACTTC. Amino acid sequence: CASSGGTSGSETQYF.

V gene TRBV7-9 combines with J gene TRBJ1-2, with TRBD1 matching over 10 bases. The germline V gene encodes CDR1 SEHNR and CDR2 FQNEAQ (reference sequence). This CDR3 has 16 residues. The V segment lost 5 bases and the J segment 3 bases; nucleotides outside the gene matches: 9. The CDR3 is CASSHKGQGGDYGYTF. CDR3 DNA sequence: TGTGCCAGCAGCCACAAAGGACAGGGGGGTGACTATGGCTACACCTTC.

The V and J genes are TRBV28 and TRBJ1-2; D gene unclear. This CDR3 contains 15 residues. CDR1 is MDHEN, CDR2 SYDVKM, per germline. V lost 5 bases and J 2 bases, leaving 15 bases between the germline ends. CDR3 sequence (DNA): TGTGCCAGCAGTCTTCCCCCTACAGTAAACTATGGCTACACCTTC. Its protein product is CASSLPPTVNYGYTF.

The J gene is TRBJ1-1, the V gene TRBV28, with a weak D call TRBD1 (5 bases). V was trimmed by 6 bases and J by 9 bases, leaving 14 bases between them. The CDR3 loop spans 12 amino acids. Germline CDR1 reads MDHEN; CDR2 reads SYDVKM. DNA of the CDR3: TGTGCCAGCAGCACCAGTCAGGGTAAAGCTTTCTTT. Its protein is CASSTSQGKAFF. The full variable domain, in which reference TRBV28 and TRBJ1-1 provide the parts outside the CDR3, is DVKVTQSSRYLVKRTGEKVFLECVQDMDHENMFWYRQDPGLGLRLIYFSYDVKMKEKGDIPEGYSVSREKKERFSLILESASTNQTSMYLCASSTSQGKAFFGQGTRLTVV.

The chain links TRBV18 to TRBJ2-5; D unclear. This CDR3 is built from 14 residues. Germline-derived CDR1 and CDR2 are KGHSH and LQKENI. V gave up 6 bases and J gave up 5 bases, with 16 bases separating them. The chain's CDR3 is CASSPLGPPETQYF. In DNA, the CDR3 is TGTGCCAGCTCTCCTCTGGGCCCCCCTGAGACCCAGTACTTC.

CDR3 sequence (DNA): TGTGCCAGCAGCTTCGGACTAGCGGGAGAGACCCAGTACTTC. This gives the protein CASSFGLAGETQYF. The V call is TRBV7-2, the J call TRBJ2-5; 11 bases are a match to TRBD2. V dropped 3 bases and J dropped 4; count of bases not matched to a gene: 1. The germline CDR1 and CDR2 sequences are SGHTA and FQGNSA. This CDR3 is 14 amino acids long.

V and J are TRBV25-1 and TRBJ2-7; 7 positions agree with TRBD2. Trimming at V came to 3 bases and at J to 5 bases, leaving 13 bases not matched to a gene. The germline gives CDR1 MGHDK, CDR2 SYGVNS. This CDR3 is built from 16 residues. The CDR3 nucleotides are TGTGCCAGCAGTGAGCACGGGCGGGCGGGAGAAAACGAGCAGTACTTC. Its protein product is CASSEHGRAGENEQYF.

CDR3 coding DNA: TGTGCCAGCAGCCAGCTCATCACAGGGTTAGAGACCCAGTACTTC. Encoded protein: CASSQLITGLETQYF. This sequence joins TRBV14 and TRBJ2-5, with D possibly matching TRBD1 (6 bases). V was pared by 3 bases and J by 4 bases, with 15 bases between. The CDR3 is 15 residues long. Germline values: CDR1 SGHDN, CDR2 FVKESK.